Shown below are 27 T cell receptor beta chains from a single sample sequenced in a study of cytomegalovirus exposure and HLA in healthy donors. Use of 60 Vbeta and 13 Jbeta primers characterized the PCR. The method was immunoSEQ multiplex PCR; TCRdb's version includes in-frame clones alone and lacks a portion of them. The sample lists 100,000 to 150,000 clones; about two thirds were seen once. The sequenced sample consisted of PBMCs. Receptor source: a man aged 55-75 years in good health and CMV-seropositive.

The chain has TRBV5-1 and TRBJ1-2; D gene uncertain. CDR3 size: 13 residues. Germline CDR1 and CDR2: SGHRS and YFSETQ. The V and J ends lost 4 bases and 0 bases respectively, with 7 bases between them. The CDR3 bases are TGCGCCAGCAGCAAAGAGGCTAACTATGGCTACACCTTC. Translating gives CASSKEANYGYTF.

CDR3 sequence reads: CASSMRLAGYNEQFF. For the CDR3, the DNA is TGTGCCAGCAGCATGAGACTAGCGGGCTACAATGAGCAGTTCTTC. This chain connects TRBV6-6 to TRBJ2-1, with 10 bases matching TRBD2. Germline V CDR1 and CDR2: MNHNY, SVGAGI (reference sequence). The CDR3 spans 15 residues. V gave up 6 bases and J gave up 3 bases; unmatched junction bases: 5.

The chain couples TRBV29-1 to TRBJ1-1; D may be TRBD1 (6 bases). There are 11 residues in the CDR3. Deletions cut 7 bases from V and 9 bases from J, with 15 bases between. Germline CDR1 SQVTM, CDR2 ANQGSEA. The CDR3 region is CSGLVGQQAFF. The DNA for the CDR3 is TGCAGCGGGTTAGTGGGACAACAAGCTTTCTTT.

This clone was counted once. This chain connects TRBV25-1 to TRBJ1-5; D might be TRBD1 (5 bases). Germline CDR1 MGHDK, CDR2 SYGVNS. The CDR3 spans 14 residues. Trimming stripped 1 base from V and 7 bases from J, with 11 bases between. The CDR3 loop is CASSEWGEEQPQHF. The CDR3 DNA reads TGTGCCAGCAGTGAATGGGGGGAAGAACAGCCCCAGCATTTT.

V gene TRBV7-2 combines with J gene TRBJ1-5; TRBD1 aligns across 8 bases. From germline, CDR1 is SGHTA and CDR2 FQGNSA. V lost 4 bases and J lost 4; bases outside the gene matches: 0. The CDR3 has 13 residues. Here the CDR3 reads CASSWDRNQPQHF. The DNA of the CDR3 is TGTGCCAGCAGCTGGGACAGGAATCAGCCCCAGCATTTT. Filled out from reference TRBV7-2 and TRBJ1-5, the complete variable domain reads GAGVSQSPSNKVTEKGKDVELRCDPISGHTALYWYRQSLGQGLEFLIYFQGNSAPDKSGLPSDRFSAERTGGSVSTLTIQRTQQEDSAVYLCASSWDRNQPQHFGDGTRLSIL.

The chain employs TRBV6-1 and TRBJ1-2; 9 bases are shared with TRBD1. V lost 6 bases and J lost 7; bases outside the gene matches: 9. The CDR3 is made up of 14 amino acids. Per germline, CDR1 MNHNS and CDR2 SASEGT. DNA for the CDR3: TGTGCCAGCAGCCTACGGACAGGGGTTGCTGGCTACACCTTC. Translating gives CASSLRTGVAGYTF.

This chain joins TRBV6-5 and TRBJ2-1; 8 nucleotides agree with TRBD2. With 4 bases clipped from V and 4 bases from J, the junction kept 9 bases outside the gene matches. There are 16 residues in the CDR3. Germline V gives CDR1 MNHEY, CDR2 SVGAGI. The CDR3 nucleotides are TGTGCCAGCAGTTCCGGGGGGGGTGGTTCGTACAATGAGCAGTTCTTC. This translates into CASSSGGGGSYNEQFF.

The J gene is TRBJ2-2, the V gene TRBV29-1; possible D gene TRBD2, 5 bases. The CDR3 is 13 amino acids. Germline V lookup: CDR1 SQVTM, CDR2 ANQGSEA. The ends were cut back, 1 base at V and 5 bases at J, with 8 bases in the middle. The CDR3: CSVEVRGTGELFF. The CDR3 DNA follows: TGCAGCGTTGAAGTACGGGGAACCGGGGAGCTGTTTTTT.

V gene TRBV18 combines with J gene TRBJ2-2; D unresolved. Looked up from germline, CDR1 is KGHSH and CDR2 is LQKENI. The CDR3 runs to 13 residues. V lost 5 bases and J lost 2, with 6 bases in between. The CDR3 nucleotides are TGTGCCAGCTCAGGCACCAACACCGGGGAGCTGTTTTTT. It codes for CASSGTNTGELFF. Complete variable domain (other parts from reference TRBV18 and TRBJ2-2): NAGVMQNPRHLVRRRGQEARLRCSPMKGHSHVYWYRQLPEEGLKFMVYLQKENIIDESGMPKERFSAEFPKEGPSILRIQQVVRGDSAAYFCASSGTNTGELFFGEGSRLTVL.

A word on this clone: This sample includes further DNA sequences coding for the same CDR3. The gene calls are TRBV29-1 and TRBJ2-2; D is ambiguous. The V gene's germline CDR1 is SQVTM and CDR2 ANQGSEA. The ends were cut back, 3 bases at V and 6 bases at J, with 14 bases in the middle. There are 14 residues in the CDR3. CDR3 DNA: TGCAGCGTTGAGCCCGATGGAGTGTCCGGGGAGCTGTTTTTT. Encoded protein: CSVEPDGVSGELFF.

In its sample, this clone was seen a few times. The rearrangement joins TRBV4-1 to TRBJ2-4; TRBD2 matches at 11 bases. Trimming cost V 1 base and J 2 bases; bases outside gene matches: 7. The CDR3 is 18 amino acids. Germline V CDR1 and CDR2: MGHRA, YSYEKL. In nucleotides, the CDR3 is TGCGCCAGCAGCCAAGGATTAGCGGGGGGGGCATCCAAAAACATTCAGTACTTC. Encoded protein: CASSQGLAGGASKNIQYF.

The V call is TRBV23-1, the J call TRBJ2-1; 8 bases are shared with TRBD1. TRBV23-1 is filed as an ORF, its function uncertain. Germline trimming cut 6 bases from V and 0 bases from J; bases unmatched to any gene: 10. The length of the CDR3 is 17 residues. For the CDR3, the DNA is TGCGCCAGCAGCCCCGACAGGGGATGCGTCTCCTACAATGAGCAGTTCTTC. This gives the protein CASSPDRGCVSYNEQFF.

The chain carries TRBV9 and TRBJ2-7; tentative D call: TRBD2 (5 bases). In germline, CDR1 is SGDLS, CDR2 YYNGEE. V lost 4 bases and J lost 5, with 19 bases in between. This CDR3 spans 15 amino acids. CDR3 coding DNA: TGTGCCAGCAGCCCGCGCGAGGGCCGCCCCAACGAGCAGTACTTC. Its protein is CASSPREGRPNEQYF.

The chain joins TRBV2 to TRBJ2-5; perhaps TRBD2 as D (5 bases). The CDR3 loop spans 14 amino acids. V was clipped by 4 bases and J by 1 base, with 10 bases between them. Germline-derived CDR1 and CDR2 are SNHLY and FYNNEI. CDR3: CASSVRSGQETQYF. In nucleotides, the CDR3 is TGTGCCAGCAGTGTCCGGAGCGGCCAAGAGACCCAGTACTTC.

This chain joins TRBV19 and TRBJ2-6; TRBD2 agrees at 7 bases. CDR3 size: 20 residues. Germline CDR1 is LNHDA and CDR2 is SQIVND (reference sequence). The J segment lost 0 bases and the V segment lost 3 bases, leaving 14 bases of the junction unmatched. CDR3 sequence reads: CASSIKGGASLSSGANVLTF. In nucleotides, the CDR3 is TGTGCCAGTAGTATTAAGGGAGGGGCCAGTCTGAGCTCTGGGGCCAACGTCCTGACTTTC. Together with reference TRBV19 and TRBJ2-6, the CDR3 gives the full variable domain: DGGITQSPKYLFRKEGQNVTLSCEQNLNHDAMYWYRQDPGQGLRLIYYSQIVNDFQKGDIAEGYSVSREKKESFPLTVTSAQKNPTAFYLCASSIKGGASLSSGANVLTFGAGSRLTVL.

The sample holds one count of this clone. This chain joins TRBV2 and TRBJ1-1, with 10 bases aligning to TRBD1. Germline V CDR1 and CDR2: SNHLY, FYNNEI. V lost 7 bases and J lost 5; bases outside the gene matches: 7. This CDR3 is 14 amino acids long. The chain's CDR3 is CASNTGTGETEAFF. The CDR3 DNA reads TGTGCCAGCAATACCGGGACAGGGGAAACTGAAGCTTTCTTT.

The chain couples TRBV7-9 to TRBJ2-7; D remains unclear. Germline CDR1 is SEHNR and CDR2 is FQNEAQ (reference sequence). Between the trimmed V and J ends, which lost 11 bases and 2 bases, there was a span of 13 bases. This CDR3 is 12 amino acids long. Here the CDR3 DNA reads TGTGCCGGGCTTTCCCCGGCCTACGAGCAGTACTTC. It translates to CAGLSPAYEQYF. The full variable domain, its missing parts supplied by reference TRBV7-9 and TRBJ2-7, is DTGVSQNPRHKITKRGQNVTFRCDPISEHNRLYWYRQTLGQGPEFLTYFQNEAQLEKSRLLSDRFSAERPKGSFSTLEIQRTEQGDSAMYLCAGLSPAYEQYFGPGTRLTVT.

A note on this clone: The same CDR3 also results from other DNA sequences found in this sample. The CDR3 region is CASSPGGDRGREKLFF. The CDR3 DNA is TGTGCCAGCAGCCCCGGTGGGGACAGGGGGCGTGAAAAACTGTTTTTT. The chain combines TRBV5-4 with TRBJ1-4, with 12 bases matching TRBD1. V was pared by 4 bases and J by 7 bases, with 8 bases of the junction left unmatched. Germline CDR1 and CDR2: SGHNT and YYREEE (reference sequence). The CDR3 runs 16 residues.

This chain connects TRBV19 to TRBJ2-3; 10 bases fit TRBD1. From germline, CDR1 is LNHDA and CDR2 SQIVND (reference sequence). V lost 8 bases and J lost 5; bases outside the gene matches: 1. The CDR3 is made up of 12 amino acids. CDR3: CASGQGGDTQYF. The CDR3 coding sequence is TGTGCCAGTGGACAGGGGGGAGATACGCAGTATTTT.

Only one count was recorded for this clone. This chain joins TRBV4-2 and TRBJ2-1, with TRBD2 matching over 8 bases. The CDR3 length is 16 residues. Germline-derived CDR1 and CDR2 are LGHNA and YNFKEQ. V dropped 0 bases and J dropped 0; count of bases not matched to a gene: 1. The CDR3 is CASSQDREGSYNEQFF. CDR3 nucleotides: TGTGCCAGCAGCCAAGATCGGGAGGGCTCCTACAATGAGCAGTTCTTC.

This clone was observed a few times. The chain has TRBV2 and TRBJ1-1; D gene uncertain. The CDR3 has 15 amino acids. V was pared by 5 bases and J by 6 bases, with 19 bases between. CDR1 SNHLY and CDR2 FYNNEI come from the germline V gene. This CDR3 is CASSSPLAGTPEAFF. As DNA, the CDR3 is TGTGCCAGCAGTAGCCCCTTGGCAGGAACCCCTGAAGCTTTCTTT.

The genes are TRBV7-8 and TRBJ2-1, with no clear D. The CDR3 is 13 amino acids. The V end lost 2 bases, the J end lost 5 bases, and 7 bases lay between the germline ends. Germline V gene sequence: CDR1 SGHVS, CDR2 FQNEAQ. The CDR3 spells CASSLTGDNEQFF. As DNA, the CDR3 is TGTGCCAGCAGCTTAACTGGAGACAATGAGCAGTTCTTC.

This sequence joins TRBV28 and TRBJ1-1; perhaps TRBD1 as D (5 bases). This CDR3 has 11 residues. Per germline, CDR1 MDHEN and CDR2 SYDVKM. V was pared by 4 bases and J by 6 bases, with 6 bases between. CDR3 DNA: TGTGCCAGCAGTTCCAGGGCTGAAGCTTTCTTT. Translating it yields CASSSRAEAFF.

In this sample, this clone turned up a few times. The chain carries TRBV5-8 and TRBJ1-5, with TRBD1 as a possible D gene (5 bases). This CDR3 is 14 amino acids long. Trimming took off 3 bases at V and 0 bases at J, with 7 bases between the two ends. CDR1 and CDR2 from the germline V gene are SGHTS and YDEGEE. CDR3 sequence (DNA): TGTGCCAGCAGCTCCACAGGTAGCAATCAGCCCCAGCATTTT. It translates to CASSSTGSNQPQHF.

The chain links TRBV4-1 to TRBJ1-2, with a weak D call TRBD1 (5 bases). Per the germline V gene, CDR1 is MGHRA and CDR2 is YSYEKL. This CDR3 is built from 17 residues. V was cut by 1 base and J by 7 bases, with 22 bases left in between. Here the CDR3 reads CASSQVIMRRGTRGYTF. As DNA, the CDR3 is TGCGCCAGCAGCCAAGTGATAATGCGTAGGGGTACCCGTGGCTACACCTTC.

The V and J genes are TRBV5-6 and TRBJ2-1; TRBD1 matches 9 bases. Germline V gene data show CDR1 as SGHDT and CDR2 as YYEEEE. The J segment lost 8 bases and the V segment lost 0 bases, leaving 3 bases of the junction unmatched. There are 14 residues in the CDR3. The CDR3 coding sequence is TGTGCCAGCAGCTTGGGACAGGGGGTCGATGAGCAGTTCTTC. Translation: CASSLGQGVDEQFF.

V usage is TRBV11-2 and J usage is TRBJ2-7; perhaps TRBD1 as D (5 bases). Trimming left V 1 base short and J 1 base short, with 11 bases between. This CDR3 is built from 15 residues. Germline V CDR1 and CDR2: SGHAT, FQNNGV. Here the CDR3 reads CASSLGWGRSYEQYF. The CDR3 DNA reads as TGTGCCAGCAGCTTAGGCTGGGGCCGATCCTACGAGCAGTACTTC.